This entry lists 9 T cell receptor beta chains sequenced from one sample in a study of CXCR3-negative and CXCR3-positive naive CD8 T cells. 5' RACE that incorporated UMI labels was used to prepare the TRB cDNA libraries. TCRdb reprocessed the 5' RACE reads and stores each CDR3 protein as one record, lacking DNA. The listing records 150,000 to 160,000 distinct CDR3 sequences. General observations from the study: Greater hydrophobicity was found in TRB CDR3s of CXCR3-positive naive cells than of CXCR3-negative naive cells.

No antigen has been assigned to these receptors. Sequenced sample: naive CXCR3+ CD8+ T cells from blood. Sample subset: CD45RO-CCR7+CD27+CD95- naive CD8+ T cells expressing CXCR3 (TNR3+). The receptors here all came from a human donor in good health. Some clones in this sample may be carry-over from other donors' samples.

The chain employs TRBV19 and TRBJ2-1. CDR3 length: 13 amino acids. Per germline, CDR1 LNHDA and CDR2 SQIVND (reference sequence). The CDR3 here is CATDLPPYNEQFF. The variable domain in full, with the rest retrieved from reference TRBV19 and TRBJ2-1, is DGGITQSPKYLFRKEGQNVTLSCEQNLNHDAMYWYRQDPGQGLRLIYYSQIVNDFQKGDIAEGYSVSREKKESFPLTVTSAQKNPTAFYLCATDLPPYNEQFFGPGTRLTVL.

The chain employs TRBV27 and TRBJ2-7; TCRdb reports TRBD2, a call that lacks DNA to check it against. Germline CDR1 and CDR2: MNHEY and SMNVEV (reference sequence). CDR3 size: 15 residues. CDR3: CASSLLGGEDYEQYF.

The chain uses TRBV10-3 and TRBJ1-1. The germline CDR1 and CDR2 sequences are ENHRY and SYGVKD. This CDR3 is built from 14 residues. The CDR3 reads CAISESGAHTEAFF.

This chain uses TRBV28 with TRBJ2-2; the TCRdb D gene call, TRBD2, has no DNA to confirm it. This CDR3 region has 16 residues. Germline V gene sequence: CDR1 MDHEN, CDR2 SYDVKM. CDR3: CASSLLAGVGTGELFF.

The chain recombines TRBV5-8 with TRBJ2-7; the TRBD1 assignment by TCRdb is unverifiable without DNA. Germline values: CDR1 SGHTS, CDR2 YDEGEE. The CDR3 is 15 amino acids. CDR3 region: CASSLGVDRVYEQYF. The complete variable domain, with remaining parts taken from reference TRBV5-8 and TRBJ2-7, reads EAGVTQSPTHLIKTRGQQATLRCSPISGHTSVYWYQQALGLGLQFLLWYDEGEERNRGNFPPRFSGRQFPNYSSELNVNALELEDSALYLCASSLGVDRVYEQYFGPGTRLTVT.

Here the CDR3 reads CASSYVPGELFF. The genes are TRBV6-6 and TRBJ2-2. The CDR3 totals 12 residues. The germline gives CDR1 MNHNY, CDR2 SVGAGI (reference sequence).

Here the CDR3 reads CASRPYPKGGELFF. This sequence joins TRBV6-5 and TRBJ2-2. The CDR3 is 14 residues long. CDR1 is MNHEY, CDR2 SVGAGI, per germline.

The chain joins TRBV13 to TRBJ2-3; TCRdb designates TRBD2, a call that cannot be tested without DNA. Germline CDR1 reads PRHDT; CDR2 reads FYEKMQ (reference sequence). The CDR3 runs 16 residues. The CDR3 sequence is CASSFSAGMVTDTQYF.

The chain is built from TRBV28 and TRBJ2-7. Germline V gene lookup returns CDR1 MDHEN and CDR2 SYDVKM. This CDR3 has 13 residues. CDR3 sequence: CASSFAGSYELYF. The full variable domain, rest sourced from reference TRBV28 and TRBJ2-7, is DVKVTQSSRYLVKRTGEKVFLECVQDMDHENMFWYRQDPGLGLRLIYFSYDVKMKEKGDIPEGYSVSREKKERFSLILESASTNQTSMYLCASSFAGSYELYFGPGTRLTVT.